The rows below give T cell receptor beta chains drawn from one sample of a study of blood T cell repertoires in COVID-19. Assay: immunoSEQ multiplex PCR; the TCRdb copy retains only in-frame clones and omits some. The table records 200,000 or so clones, about 80% of them present only once. The sequencing input was peripheral blood. Source of these receptors: a woman aged 25 to 39 who had recovered from COVID-19. Both conserved end residues are part of each CDR3. The D gene is left open where the match is weak. Some rows have no size entry. The others give once, few or many, or a class for an expanded clone.

v_call,clone_size,d_call,j_call,cdr3_aa,cdr3_nt
TRBV28,few,TRBD1,TRBJ2-5,CASSPSRDRGLEETQYF,TGTGCCAGCAGCCCAAGTAGGGACAGGGGGCTTGAGGAGACCCAGTACTTC
TRBV2,-,-,TRBJ1-5,CASSVQPSRPQHF,TGTGCCAGCAGTGTACAGCCAAGTCGGCCCCAGCATTTT
TRBV4-1,-,-,TRBJ2-3,CASSQENFPPTDTQYF,TGCGCCAGCAGCCAAGAGAACTTTCCACCCACAGATACGCAGTATTTT
TRBV19,-,-,TRBJ1-1,CASRRQVSNTEAFF,TGTGCCAGTAGGCGACAGGTTTCGAACACTGAAGCTTTCTTT
TRBV10-3,many,TRBD2,TRBJ2-7,CAIRAGTSGSSSYEQYF,TGTGCCATCAGAGCCGGGACTAGCGGGTCCAGCTCCTACGAGCAGTACTTC
TRBV10-3,-,-,TRBJ2-3,CAIREAGFADTQYF,TGTGCCATCAGAGAAGCGGGTTTCGCAGATACGCAGTATTTT
TRBV5-1,-,-,TRBJ2-2,CASSLFPLGEATGELFF,TGCGCCAGCAGCTTGTTTCCCCTCGGGGAAGCCACCGGGGAGCTGTTTTTT
TRBV10-1,-,-,TRBJ2-5,CASSKTIAEETQYF,TGCGCCAGCAGTAAGACGATAGCGGAAGAGACCCAGTACTTC
TRBV7-3,-,-,TRBJ1-5,CASSLYHGRLNQPQHF,TGTGCCAGCAGCTTATATCACGGCAGGCTAAATCAGCCCCAGCATTTT
TRBV3-1/TRBV3-2,-,-,TRBJ2-1,CASSQEMAGRLGEQFF,TGTGCCAGCAGCCAAGAAATGGCGGGGAGACTCGGTGAGCAGTTCTTC
TRBV5-8,-,-,TRBJ2-3,CASSLFGTRTDTQYF,TGTGCCAGCAGCTTGTTTGGCACCCGCACAGATACGCAGTATTTT
TRBV25-1,-,-,TRBJ2-3,CASSDGDTSTDTQYF,TGTGCCAGCAGTGATGGAGATACTAGCACAGATACGCAGTATTTT
TRBV5-1,-,TRBD2,TRBJ2-1,CASRSSGLAGNEQFF,TGCGCCAGCAGAAGCTCTGGACTAGCGGGCAATGAGCAGTTCTTC
TRBV3-1/TRBV3-2,-,-,TRBJ2-2,CASIGRANTGELFF,TGTGCCAGCATAGGCAGGGCGAACACCGGGGAGCTGTTTTTT
TRBV19,-,-,TRBJ2-1,CASSIEEGGDYNEQFF,TGTGCCAGTAGTATAGAGGAGGGGGGGGACTACAATGAGCAGTTCTTC
TRBV28,few,TRBD1,TRBJ1-6,CASSSTGALARSPLHF,TGTGCCAGCAGTTCCACAGGGGCTCTTGCCCGTTCACCCCTCCACTTT
TRBV12-3/TRBV12-4,many,-,TRBJ2-2,CASSLTITGELFF,TGTGCCAGCAGTTTAACTATTACCGGGGAGCTGTTTTTT
TRBV4-1,-,TRBD1,TRBJ2-7,CASSQGKRTGDWYEQYF,TGCGCCAGCAGCCAAGGGAAACGGACAGGGGATTGGTACGAGCAGTACTTC
TRBV9,-,-,TRBJ2-3,CASSVEGSVSTDTQYF,TGTGCCAGCAGCGTAGAAGGGAGCGTTAGCACAGATACGCAGTATTTT
TRBV10-2,-,TRBD1,TRBJ1-2,CASSELLGQQNGYTF,TGCGCCAGCAGTGAGTTATTGGGACAGCAAAATGGCTACACCTTC
TRBV9,-,TRBD2,TRBJ2-1,CASSPSLLRGYNEQFF,TGTGCCAGCAGCCCTAGCCTCTTGCGGGGGTACAATGAGCAGTTCTTC
TRBV5-6,-,-,TRBJ1-2,CASSLSRDGYTF,TGTGCCAGCAGCTTGTCGCGGGACGGCTACACCTTC
TRBV9,-,-,TRBJ1-2,CASSVAHPGNYGYTF,TGTGCCAGCAGCGTAGCTCACCCCGGGAACTATGGCTACACCTTC
TRBV4-2,-,-,TRBJ2-7,CASSQERLYEQYF,TGTGCCAGCAGCCAAGAGCGTCTCTACGAGCAGTACTTC